This entry lists 25 T cell receptor beta chains sequenced from one sample in a study of post-analysis software for immune sequencing data. Study-wide results and limits: The study found TRBV5-6, TRBV5-1 and TRBV20-1 among four to six TRBV segments more frequent in patients than controls.

Unique molecular identifiers had been added to the TCR beta cDNA libraries. TCRdb processed the PCR reads anew with MiXCR; each CDR3 protein has one entry. The sample has some 690,000 distinct CDR3 sequences, 25% to 30% seen once; the top ten hold 0.5% to 0.6%. Their antigen targets remain unknown. Sequenced input: blood. Receptors originate from a girl aged 10 to 17 with multiple sclerosis.

This clonotype was seen a handful of times. The DNA of the CDR3 is TGTGCCAGTACCCCGGGGCAGGGGGCAGATACGCAGTATTTT. The encoded protein is CASTPGQGADTQYF. The V call is TRBV9, the J call TRBJ2-3, with TRBD1 matching 7 bases. J gave up 4 bases and V 8 bases, and 10 bases lay outside the gene matches. This CDR3 comprises 14 residues. The germline V gene encodes CDR1 SGDLS and CDR2 YYNGEE.

This clonotype was observed a handful of times. This chain connects TRBV6-1 to TRBJ2-7, with 7 bases identical to TRBD1. The CDR3 runs to 14 residues. The trim removed 7 bases at V and 3 bases at J, leaving 9 bases unmatched. Germline V gene lookup returns CDR1 MNHNS and CDR2 SASEGT. Written as DNA, the CDR3 is TGTGCCAGCAAGAACCGGGACAGCTACTACGAGCAGTACTTC. It translates to CASKNRDSYYEQYF.

This clonotype has more than one count but fewer than ten. This chain joins TRBV10-2 and TRBJ2-5; 10 positions match TRBD1. V was pared by 6 bases and J by 1 base, with 8 bases of the junction left unmatched. CDR3 length equals 16 residues. Germline lookup yields CDR1 WSHSY and CDR2 SAAADI. The CDR3: CASRDGQGVTQETQYF. The DNA of the CDR3 is TGCGCCAGCAGAGACGGACAGGGGGTCACCCAAGAGACCCAGTACTTC.

The chain couples TRBV20-1 to TRBJ2-1; 10 bases align to TRBD2. Unmatched junction bases numbered 11, after V lost 3 bases and J lost 0 bases. The CDR3 length is 18 residues. CDR1 DFQATT and CDR2 SNEGSKA come from the germline V gene (reference sequence). The CDR3 protein is CSASPSGSVTSSYNEQFF. The CDR3 coding sequence is TGCAGTGCTAGTCCTAGCGGGAGCGTCACGAGCTCCTACAATGAGCAGTTCTTC.

V is TRBV6-6 and J is TRBJ1-1; D gene ambiguous. V shed 6 bases and J shed 7 bases, with 15 bases lying between them. This CDR3 contains 13 residues. Germline CDR1 is MNHNY and CDR2 is SVGAGI (reference sequence). The CDR3 loop reads CASSQGPADEAFF. The CDR3 bases are TGTGCCAGCAGCCAAGGACCGGCAGATGAAGCTTTCTTT.

This clonotype occurred many times. This chain joins TRBV10-3 and TRBJ2-5, with D perhaps being TRBD1 or TRBD2 (6 bases each). The CDR3 is 13 amino acids. V was pared by 3 bases and J by 5 bases, with 10 bases between. Germline assignment: CDR1 ENHRY and CDR2 SYGVKD. The CDR3 region has the DNA TGTGCCATCAGTGAAGGGGGGCAGGAGACCCAGTACTTC. Translating gives CAISEGGQETQYF.

Only a few counts were recorded for this clonotype. The CDR3 is CASRPWRGVNYGYTF. The CDR3 DNA is TGTGCCAGCAGACCGTGGAGGGGGGTTAACTATGGCTACACCTTC. The chain carries TRBV27 and TRBJ1-2; D possibly corresponds to TRBD1 (6 bases). V dropped 6 bases and J dropped 1 base, with 15 bases sitting between them. Germline V lookup: CDR1 MNHEY, CDR2 SMNVEV (reference sequence). The length of the CDR3 is 15 residues.

This clonotype was detected a few times. V gene TRBV20-1 combines with J gene TRBJ2-7, with D possibly being TRBD2 (6 bases). The CDR3 is 14 residues long. Germline V CDR1 and CDR2: DFQATT, SNEGSKA (reference sequence). V was cut by 4 bases and J by 1 base, with 14 bases left in between. The CDR3 DNA follows: TGCAGTGCTATCGGAGGGCTAGGATCCTACGAGCAGTACTTC. The encoded protein is CSAIGGLGSYEQYF.

This clonotype was detected a few times. The chain links TRBV20-1 to TRBJ2-7; D is perhaps TRBD2 (6 bases). The CDR3 loop spans 15 amino acids. CDR1 is DFQATT and CDR2 is SNEGSKA in the germline V gene (reference sequence). Trimming took off 6 bases at V and 2 bases at J, with 20 bases between the two ends. This CDR3 reads CSARLPWRAPYEQYF. In DNA form, the CDR3 reads TGCAGTGCGAGATTGCCGTGGAGGGCCCCCTACGAGCAGTACTTC.

Only a few counts were recorded for this clonotype. The chain uses TRBV14 and TRBJ2-4, with D hard to call. V dropped 4 bases and J dropped 0 bases, with 13 bases sitting between them. CDR3 length: 16 amino acids. Germline V gives CDR1 SGHDN, CDR2 FVKESK. The CDR3, as DNA: TGTGCCAGCAGCCTAGGGTCAGCCCTAGCCAAAAACATTCAGTACTTC. This gives the protein CASSLGSALAKNIQYF.

The gene calls are TRBV28 and TRBJ2-5, with D possibly matching TRBD2 (5 bases). Trimming cost V 5 bases and J 7 bases, with 14 bases left between them. Germline-derived CDR1 and CDR2 are MDHEN and SYDVKM. The CDR3 is 13 residues long. CDR3 coding DNA: TGTGCCAGCAGTCGAGTTTACGGAGGGACCCAGTACTTC. This encodes CASSRVYGGTQYF.

This clonotype has just a few counts. The chain is built from TRBV5-6 and TRBJ1-5; the D is unclear. V was shortened by 3 bases and J by 5 bases, with 15 bases between the two germline ends. CDR1 is SGHDT and CDR2 is YYEEEE in the germline V gene. This CDR3 is 15 amino acids long. CDR3: CASSSHWGVDQPQHF. Written as DNA, the CDR3 is TGTGCCAGCAGCTCTCATTGGGGAGTGGATCAGCCCCAGCATTTT.

The DNA for the CDR3 is TGTGCCAGCAGTCCTTCCCAGGGGGCGAGTGGTCCCCCCCAGCATTTT. This sequence encodes CASSPSQGASGPPQHF. This chain uses TRBV5-5 with TRBJ1-5, with 8 nucleotides matching TRBD1. CDR3 length: 16 residues. V was pared by 5 bases and J by 10 bases, with 17 bases of the junction left unmatched. Germline values: CDR1 SGHKS, CDR2 YYEKEE (reference sequence).

This clonotype was counted ten times or more. The chain is built from TRBV29-1 and TRBJ2-1; D might be TRBD2 (5 bases). V was clipped by 3 bases and J by 8 bases, with 14 bases between them. From germline, CDR1 is SQVTM and CDR2 ANQGSEA. This CDR3 has 13 amino acids. This chain's CDR3 is CSVEVGVVDEQFF. In DNA, the CDR3 is TGCAGCGTTGAGGTGGGAGTTGTCGATGAGCAGTTCTTC.

The table lists this clonotype with a few counts. The CDR3, as DNA: TGTGCCAGCAGTTACTTTGCAGATAATAATTCACCCCTCCACTTT. Its protein is CASSYFADNNSPLHF. V gene TRBV6-6 combines with J gene TRBJ1-6; D call uncertain. V dropped 1 base and J dropped 5 bases, with 9 bases sitting between them. Germline CDR1 is MNHNY and CDR2 is SVGAGI (reference sequence). The CDR3 is 15 residues long.

This clonotype was seen repeatedly, ten times or more. CDR3 DNA sequence: TGTGCCAGCTCACCAAAGGGTGCAGCGGGAGAATCGGGTGAGCAGTTCTTC. This codes for CASSPKGAAGESGEQFF. J is TRBJ2-1 and V is TRBV18; TRBD2 agrees at 8 bases. CDR3 length: 17 residues. Losses at the gene ends were 2 bases for V and 9 bases for J; bases not matched to a gene: 15. CDR1 KGHSH and CDR2 LQKENI come from the germline V gene.

The table lists this clonotype with a count of one. This chain links TRBV10-3 with TRBJ1-4, with 8 bases that match TRBD1. The CDR3 runs 13 residues. J gave up 8 bases and V 6 bases, and 5 bases lay outside the gene matches. Germline V gene sequence: CDR1 ENHRY, CDR2 SYGVKD. The DNA of the CDR3 is TGTGCCATCAGAACAGGGGGAGGCGAAAAACTGTTTTTT. It is translated as CAIRTGGGEKLFF.

This clonotype turned up a few times. This chain links TRBV20-1 with TRBJ2-1, with unresolved D. Trimming took 6 bases from V and 3 from J, leaving 15 bases between them. The length of the CDR3 is 14 residues. From germline, CDR1 is DFQATT and CDR2 SNEGSKA (reference sequence). CDR3 in amino acids: CSAPATLGYNEQFF. In DNA, the CDR3 is TGCAGTGCCCCAGCCACTCTGGGCTACAATGAGCAGTTCTTC.

V gene TRBV10-3 combines with J gene TRBJ2-1, with TRBD2 matching 9 bases. There are 16 residues in the CDR3. V dropped 1 base and J dropped 7; count of bases not matched to a gene: 8. CDR1 is ENHRY, CDR2 SYGVKD, per germline. The CDR3 nucleotides are TGTGCCATCAGTGAGTTGGTCACTAGCGGGCAAAATGAGCAGTTCTTC. Translation: CAISELVTSGQNEQFF.

This clonotype came up a few times. This rearrangement joins TRBV20-1 to TRBJ2-5; 10 nucleotides agree with TRBD1. The assigned J gene may be wrong: the sequence end matches TRBJ2-7 better. Germline V gene lookup returns CDR1 DFQATT and CDR2 SNEGSKA (reference sequence). CDR3 size: 13 residues. The CDR3 DNA reads TGCAGTGCTGGCGGACAGGGGGTACACGAGCAGTACTTC. Translated: CSAGGQGVHEQYF.

This chain connects TRBV20-1 to TRBJ2-4, with TRBD2 identical over 9 bases. The J call is doubtful: the DNA matches TRBJ2-7 better. The CDR3 runs to 15 residues. The germline gives CDR1 DFQATT, CDR2 SNEGSKA (reference sequence). CDR3 sequence (DNA): TGCAGTGCTAGTGACCCAGGGACTAGCTCTTTCGAGCAGTACTTC. Its protein product is CSASDPGTSSFEQYF.

This clonotype appeared a single time. J is TRBJ1-2 and V is TRBV5-1; a weak D match, TRBD1 (5 bases). The V and J ends lost 3 bases and 7 bases respectively, with 19 bases between them. CDR3 length: 15 amino acids. CDR1 is SGHRS, CDR2 YFSETQ, per germline. CDR3 sequence: CASSWDSAGNRGYTF. The CDR3 DNA reads TGCGCCAGCAGCTGGGACTCGGCCGGGAACCGTGGCTACACCTTC.

This clonotype was counted only a few times. The genes are TRBV5-1 and TRBJ2-3; possible D gene TRBD1, 5 bases. V was cut by 1 base and J by 0 bases, with 9 bases left in between. The CDR3 extends over 15 amino acids. Germline assignment: CDR1 SGHRS and CDR2 YFSETQ. This CDR3 reads CASSLQGPSTDTQYF. DNA of the CDR3: TGCGCCAGCAGCTTGCAGGGTCCGAGCACAGATACGCAGTATTTT. Drawing the rest from reference TRBV5-1 and TRBJ2-3, the complete variable domain is KAGVTQTPRYLIKTRGQQVTLSCSPISGHRSVSWYQQTPGQGLQFLFEYFSETQRNKGNFPGRFSGRQFSNSRSEMNVSTLELGDSALYLCASSLQGPSTDTQYFGPGTRLTVL.

This clonotype was seen more than once but under ten times. The V gene is TRBV6-5, the J gene TRBJ2-5; TRBD1 matches at 7 bases. The CDR3 loop spans 15 amino acids. Germline CDR1 is MNHEY and CDR2 is SVGAGI. The ends lost 5 bases at V and 3 bases at J; junction bases unmatched: 9. In nucleotides, the CDR3 is TGTGCCAGCAGTACCCCGGGACAGAATAAAGAGACCCAGTACTTC. Translating it yields CASSTPGQNKETQYF.

The chain employs TRBV20-1 and TRBJ2-3; D ambiguous. Germline loops: CDR1 DFQATT, CDR2 SNEGSKA (reference sequence). The CDR3 contains 15 residues. The V end lost 0 bases, the J end lost 2 bases, and 12 bases lay between the germline ends. The CDR3 DNA reads TGCAGTGCTAGAGATCCATGTCGGAACACAGATACGCAGTATTTT. This codes for CSARDPCRNTDTQYF.